This T cell receptor (beta chain) came from a study of cytotoxic CD8 clonotypes in ibrutinib-treated CLL. As for this clone: What it recognizes is unknown.

The CDR3 is 15 residues long. Germline CDR1 is MNHNY and CDR2 is SVGAGI (reference sequence). V lost 6 bases and J lost 8, with 22 bases in between. The repertoire was sequenced with immunoSEQ multiplex PCR; TCRdb's copy has only in-frame clones and lacks some. The data contain approximately 100,000 clones, more than 75% of them singletons. Study-wide findings and caveats: Shared public clonotypes were rare, and on treatment they either got smaller or stayed the same.

Genomic DNA (around 2 micrograms) was obtained from cryopreserved PBMCs for construction of TCR beta libraries. The specimen was PBMCs, collected after 12 months of ibrutinib treatment. The chain links TRBV6-6 to TRBJ1-2, with TRBD1 as a possible D gene (6 bases). The TCR sequence derives from a human donor with chronic lymphocytic leukemia. The DNA for the CDR3 is TGTGCCAGCAGCCCGGACAGTGGCGGGGCGGAAGGCTACACCTTC. Translated, it gives CASSPDSGGAEGYTF.